A single TCR beta chain is shown here with its context. This record comes from a study of CD8 T cells in Susac syndrome. TCR beta from blood CD8+ and CD4+ T cells was sequenced. The study used treatment-naive patients who had stable or active relapsing-remitting disease as multiple sclerosis controls. Reverse transcription of roughly 0.5 to 1 ug RNA was carried out with random hexamers. An immunoSEQ multiplex PCR generated amplified TCR beta CDR3 products spanning 54 Vbeta and 13 Jbeta. Each CDR3 protein is one row after TCRdb ran MiXCR on the immunoSEQ multiplex PCR reads. Found here are about 250,000 distinct CDR3 sequences, approximately 92% of them singletons; the top ten hold approximately 0.07%. V lost 6 bases, J lost 0 bases, and 14 bases lay in between. This CDR3 is built from 15 residues. Germline loops: CDR1 PRHDT, CDR2 FYEKMQ (reference sequence).

This clonotype was sampled from a human donor with multiple sclerosis. Sequenced sample: CD4+ T cells from PBMCs. V and J are TRBV13 and TRBJ1-1; D call uncertain. CDR3 DNA sequence: TGTGCCAGCAGTAAGTTTCCAGCTTTGAACACTGAAGCTTTCTTT. It translates to CASSKFPALNTEAFF.